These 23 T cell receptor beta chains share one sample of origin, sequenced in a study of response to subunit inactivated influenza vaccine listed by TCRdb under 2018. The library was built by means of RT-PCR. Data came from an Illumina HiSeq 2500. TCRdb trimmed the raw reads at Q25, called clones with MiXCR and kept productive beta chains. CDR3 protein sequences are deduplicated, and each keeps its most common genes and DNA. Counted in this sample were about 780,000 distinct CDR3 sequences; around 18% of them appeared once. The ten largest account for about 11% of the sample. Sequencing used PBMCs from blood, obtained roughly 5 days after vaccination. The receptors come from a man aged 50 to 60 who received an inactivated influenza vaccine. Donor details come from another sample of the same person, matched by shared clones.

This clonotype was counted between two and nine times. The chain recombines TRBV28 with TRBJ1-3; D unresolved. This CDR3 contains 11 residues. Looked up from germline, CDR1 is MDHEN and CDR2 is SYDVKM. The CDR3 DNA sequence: TGTGAGACCTCCTCTGGAAACACCATATATTTT. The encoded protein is CETSSGNTIYF.

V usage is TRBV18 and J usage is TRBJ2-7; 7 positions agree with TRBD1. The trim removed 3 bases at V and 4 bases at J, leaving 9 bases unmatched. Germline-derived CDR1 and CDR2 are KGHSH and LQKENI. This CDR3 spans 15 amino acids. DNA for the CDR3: TGTGCCAGCTCACCCCCGGGACAGCAGGGTTACGAGCAGTACTTC. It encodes CASSPPGQQGYEQYF.

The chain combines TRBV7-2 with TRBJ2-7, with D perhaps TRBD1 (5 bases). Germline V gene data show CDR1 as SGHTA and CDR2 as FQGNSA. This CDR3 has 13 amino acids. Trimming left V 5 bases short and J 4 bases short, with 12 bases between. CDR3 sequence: CASSTRVLYEQYF. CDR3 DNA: TGTGCCAGCAGCACCAGGGTTTTATACGAGCAGTACTTC. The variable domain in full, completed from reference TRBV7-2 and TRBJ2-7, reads GAGVSQSPSNKVTEKGKDVELRCDPISGHTALYWYRQSLGQGLEFLIYFQGNSAPDKSGLPSDRFSAERTGGSVSTLTIQRTQQEDSAVYLCASSTRVLYEQYFGPGTRLTVT.

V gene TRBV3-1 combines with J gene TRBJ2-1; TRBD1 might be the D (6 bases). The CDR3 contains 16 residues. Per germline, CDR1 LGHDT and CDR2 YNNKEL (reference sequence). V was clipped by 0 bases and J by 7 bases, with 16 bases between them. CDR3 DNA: TGTGCCAGCAGCCAAGAAGAGGGGGTGGCTCGGAATGAGCAGTTCTTC. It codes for CASSQEEGVARNEQFF.

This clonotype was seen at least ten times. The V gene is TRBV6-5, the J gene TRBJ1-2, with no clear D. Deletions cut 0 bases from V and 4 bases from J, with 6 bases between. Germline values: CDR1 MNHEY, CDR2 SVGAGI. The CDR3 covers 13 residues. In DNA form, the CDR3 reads TGTGCCAGCAGTTACTCAGGGTCCTATGGCTACACCTTC. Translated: CASSYSGSYGYTF.

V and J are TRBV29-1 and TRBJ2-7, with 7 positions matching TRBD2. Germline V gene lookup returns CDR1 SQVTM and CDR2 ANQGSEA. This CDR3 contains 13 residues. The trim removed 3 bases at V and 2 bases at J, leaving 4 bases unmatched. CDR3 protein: CSVEGAGAYEQYF. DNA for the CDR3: TGCAGCGTTGAGGGTGCGGGAGCCTACGAGCAGTACTTC.

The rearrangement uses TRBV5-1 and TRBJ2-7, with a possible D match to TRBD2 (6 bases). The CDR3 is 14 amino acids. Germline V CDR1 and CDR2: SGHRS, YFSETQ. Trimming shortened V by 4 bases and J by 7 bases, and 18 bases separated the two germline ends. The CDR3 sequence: CASSPGTLGREQYF. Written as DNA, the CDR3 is TGCGCCAGCAGCCCCGGGACCCTCGGGAGAGAGCAGTACTTC.

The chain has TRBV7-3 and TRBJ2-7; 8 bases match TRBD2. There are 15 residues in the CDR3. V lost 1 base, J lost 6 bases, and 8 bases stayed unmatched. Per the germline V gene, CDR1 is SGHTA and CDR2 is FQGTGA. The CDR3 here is CASSLRAGDLSEQYF. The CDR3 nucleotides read TGTGCCAGCAGCTTAAGAGCGGGAGACCTCTCCGAGCAGTACTTC.

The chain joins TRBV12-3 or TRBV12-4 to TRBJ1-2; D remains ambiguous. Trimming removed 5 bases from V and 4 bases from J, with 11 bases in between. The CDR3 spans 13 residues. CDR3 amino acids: CASSVGPIYGYTF. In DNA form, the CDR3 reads TGTGCCAGCAGTGTTGGTCCTATCTATGGCTACACCTTC.

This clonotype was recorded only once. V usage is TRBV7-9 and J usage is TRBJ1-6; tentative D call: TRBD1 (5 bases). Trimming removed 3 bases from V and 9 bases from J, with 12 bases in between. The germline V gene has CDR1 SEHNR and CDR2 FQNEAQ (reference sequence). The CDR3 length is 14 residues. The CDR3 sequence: CASSFGAGGSPLHF. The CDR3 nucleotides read TGTGCCAGCAGCTTCGGTGCCGGGGGTTCACCCCTCCACTTT.

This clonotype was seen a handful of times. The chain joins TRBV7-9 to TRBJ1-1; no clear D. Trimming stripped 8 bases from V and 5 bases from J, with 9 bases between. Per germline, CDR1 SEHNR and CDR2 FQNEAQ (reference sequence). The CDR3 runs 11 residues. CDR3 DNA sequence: TGTGCCAGCGGAATGGGTACTGAAGCTTTCTTT. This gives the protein CASGMGTEAFF.

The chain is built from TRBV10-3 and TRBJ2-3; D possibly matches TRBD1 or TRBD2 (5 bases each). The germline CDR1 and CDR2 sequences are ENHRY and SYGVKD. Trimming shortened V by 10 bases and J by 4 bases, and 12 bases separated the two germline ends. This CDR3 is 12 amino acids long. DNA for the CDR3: TGTGCCACCGGGGACGGTTCAGATACGCAGTATTTT. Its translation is CATGDGSDTQYF.

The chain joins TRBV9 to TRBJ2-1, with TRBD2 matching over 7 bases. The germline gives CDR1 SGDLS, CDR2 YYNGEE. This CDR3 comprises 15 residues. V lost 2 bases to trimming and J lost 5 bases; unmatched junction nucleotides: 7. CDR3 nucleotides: TGTGCCAGCAGCGTCAGCGGGGTCCCCCACAATGAGCAGTTCTTC. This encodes CASSVSGVPHNEQFF.

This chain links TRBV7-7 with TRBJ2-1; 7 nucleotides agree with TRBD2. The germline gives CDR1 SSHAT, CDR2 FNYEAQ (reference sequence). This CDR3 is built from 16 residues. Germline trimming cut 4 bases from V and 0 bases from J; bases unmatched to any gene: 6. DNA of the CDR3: TGTGCCAGCAGCTCAAGGCTAGCGGACTCCTACAATGAGCAGTTCTTC. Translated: CASSSRLADSYNEQFF.

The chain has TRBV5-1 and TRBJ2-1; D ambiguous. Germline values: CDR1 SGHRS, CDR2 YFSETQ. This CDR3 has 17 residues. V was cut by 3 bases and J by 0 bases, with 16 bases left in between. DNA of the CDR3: TGCGCCAGCAGCTCCTTATCGATGAGGACCTCCTACAATGAGCAGTTCTTC. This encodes CASSSLSMRTSYNEQFF. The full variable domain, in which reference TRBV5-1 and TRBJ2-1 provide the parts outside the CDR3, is KAGVTQTPRYLIKTRGQQVTLSCSPISGHRSVSWYQQTPGQGLQFLFEYFSETQRNKGNFPGRFSGRQFSNSRSEMNVSTLELGDSALYLCASSSLSMRTSYNEQFFGPGTRLTVL.

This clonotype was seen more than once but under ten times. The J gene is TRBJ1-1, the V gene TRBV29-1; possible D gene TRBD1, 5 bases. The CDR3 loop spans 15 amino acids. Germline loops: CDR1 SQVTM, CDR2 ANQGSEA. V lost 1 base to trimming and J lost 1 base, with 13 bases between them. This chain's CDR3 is CSVEVGVMKNTEAFF. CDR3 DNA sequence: TGCAGCGTTGAAGTGGGGGTAATGAAGAACACTGAAGCTTTCTTT.

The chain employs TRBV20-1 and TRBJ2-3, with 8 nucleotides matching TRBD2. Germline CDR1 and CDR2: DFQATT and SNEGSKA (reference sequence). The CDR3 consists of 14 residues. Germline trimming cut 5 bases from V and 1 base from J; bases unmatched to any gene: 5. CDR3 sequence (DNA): TGCAGTGCTCCTAGGCGGGGGGGCACAGATACGCAGTATTTT. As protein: CSAPRRGGTDTQYF.

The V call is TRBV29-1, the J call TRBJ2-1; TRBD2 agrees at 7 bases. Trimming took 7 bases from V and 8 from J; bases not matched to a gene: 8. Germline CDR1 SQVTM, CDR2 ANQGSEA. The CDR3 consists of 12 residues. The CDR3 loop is CSAERGADEQFF. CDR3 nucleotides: TGCAGCGCAGAGCGGGGCGCGGATGAGCAGTTCTTC.

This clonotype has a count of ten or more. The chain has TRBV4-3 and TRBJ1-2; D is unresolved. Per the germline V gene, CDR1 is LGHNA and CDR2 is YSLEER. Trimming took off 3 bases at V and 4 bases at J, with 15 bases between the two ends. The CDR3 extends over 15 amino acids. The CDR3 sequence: CASSQAGKRSYGYTF. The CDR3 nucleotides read TGCGCCAGCAGCCAGGCGGGCAAGAGGAGCTATGGCTACACCTTC.

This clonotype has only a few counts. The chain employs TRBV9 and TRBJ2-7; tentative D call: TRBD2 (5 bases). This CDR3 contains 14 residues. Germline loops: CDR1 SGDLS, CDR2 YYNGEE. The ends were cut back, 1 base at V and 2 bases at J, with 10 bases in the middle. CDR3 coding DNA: TGTGCCAGCAGCGTAACCGGGAAACCCTACGAGCAGTACTTC. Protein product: CASSVTGKPYEQYF.

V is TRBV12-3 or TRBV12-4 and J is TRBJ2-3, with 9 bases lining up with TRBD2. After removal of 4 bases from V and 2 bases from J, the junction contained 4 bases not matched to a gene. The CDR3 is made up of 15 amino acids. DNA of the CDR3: TGTGCCAGCAGTTCTCCGGGACTAGCCACAGATACGCAGTATTTT. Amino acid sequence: CASSSPGLATDTQYF.

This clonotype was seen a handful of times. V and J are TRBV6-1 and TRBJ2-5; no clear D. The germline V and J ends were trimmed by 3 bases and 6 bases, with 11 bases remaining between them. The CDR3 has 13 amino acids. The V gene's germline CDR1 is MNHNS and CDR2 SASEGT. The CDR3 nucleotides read TGTGCCAGCAGTGAGTCTCGCTGGCAGACCCAGTACTTC. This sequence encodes CASSESRWQTQYF.

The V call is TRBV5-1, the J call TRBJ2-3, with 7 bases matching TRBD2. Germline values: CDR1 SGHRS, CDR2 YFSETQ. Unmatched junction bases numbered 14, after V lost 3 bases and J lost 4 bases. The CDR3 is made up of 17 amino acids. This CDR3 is CASSSVFAGDNPDTQYF. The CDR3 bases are TGCGCCAGCAGCTCGGTCTTTGCGGGAGATAACCCAGATACGCAGTATTTT.